In its sample, the clone carrying this T cell receptor (beta chain) was seen a few times. No antigen is known for it. At one end, the junction sequence differs from germline, possibly due to a read error. The data are from a study of blood T cells in healthy people across ages. Regarding the study as a whole: While age rose, TCR beta diversity per million T cells dropped in a roughly linear way.

Primers used in a second PCR of roughly 6 to 12 cycles were a sample-barcoded 5' primer and a J-beta primer mix. TCRdb redid the calling of the 5' RACE reads with MiXCR, one entry per CDR3 protein. Altogether some 1.7 million distinct CDR3 sequences are present, approximately 28% being singletons, with the ten largest covering roughly 8%. This CDR3 contains 14 residues. Looked up from germline, CDR1 is MNHNY and CDR2 is SVGAGI (reference sequence). The sequence was obtained from a woman in her 30s in good health. The specimen was blood. V usage is TRBV6-6 and J usage is TRBJ2-5; unclear D gene. The CDR3 DNA reads as TGTGCCAGCAACCTAGACGGGCGTCAAGAGACCCGGTACTTC. Amino acids: CASNLDGRQETRYF.